The 31 T cell receptor beta chains given below trace back to one sample, sequenced in a study of vaccination and CD4 T cells after COVID-19. The treatment was: roughly 11-day PBMC culture with coronavirus spike peptide pools or control peptides (ViraFEST assay). The study sequenced cultured CD4+ T cell DNA using the Oncomine TCR Beta short-read assay. One entry per CDR3 protein, called by TCRdb with MiXCR from the PCR reads. The table has about 3,800 distinct CDR3 sequences, 16% seen once; the top ten hold 19%. These receptors' targets are unknown. The material sequenced was CD4+ T cells from blood, cultured in vitro. Receptors originate from a human donor who had recovered from COVID-19.

This clonotype was observed a few times. The chain is built from TRBV20-1 and TRBJ1-3; D is ambiguous. Germline assignment: CDR1 DFQATT and CDR2 SNEGSKA (reference sequence). Trimming removed 3 bases at V and 2 bases at J, with 8 bases between. The CDR3 contains 13 residues. The CDR3 DNA follows: TGCAGTGCTAGTCACGGAGCTGGAAACACCATATATTTT. The encoded protein is CSASHGAGNTIYF.

This clonotype has more than one count but fewer than ten. V is TRBV3-1 and J is TRBJ1-1; D is undetermined. The CDR3 has 12 residues. Germline V lookup: CDR1 LGHDT, CDR2 YNNKEL (reference sequence). Trimming removed 2 bases at V and 0 bases at J, with 1 base between. The CDR3 DNA follows: TGTGCCAGCAGCCAAATGAACACTGAAGCTTTCTTT. Translating it yields CASSQMNTEAFF.

In its sample, this clonotype ranks as medium-sized. This chain connects TRBV6-1 to TRBJ1-1; 7 bases fit TRBD1. Trimming took 6 bases from V and 1 from J; bases not matched to a gene: 2. The CDR3 consists of 13 residues. The V gene's germline CDR1 is MNHNS and CDR2 SASEGT. The CDR3 sequence: CASSRQGNTEAFF. In DNA form, the CDR3 reads TGTGCCAGCAGCCGACAGGGGAACACTGAAGCTTTCTTT.

The genes are TRBV4-1 and TRBJ2-2; D is perhaps TRBD2 (6 bases). Germline V gene sequence: CDR1 MGHRA, CDR2 YSYEKL. CDR3 length equals 13 residues. The V gene lost 3 bases and the J gene lost 7 bases, with 9 bases spanning the gap. The CDR3 region has the DNA TGCGCCAGCAGCCAGGGACTTGTCGGGGAGCTGTTTTTT. This sequence encodes CASSQGLVGELFF.

The chain recombines TRBV20-1 with TRBJ2-7, with D perhaps TRBD1 (6 bases). The germline CDR1 and CDR2 sequences are DFQATT and SNEGSKA (reference sequence). The V and J ends lost 6 bases and 4 bases respectively, with 10 bases between them. The CDR3 contains 11 residues. The CDR3 sequence: CSAYRVYEQYF. The CDR3 DNA is TGCAGTGCCTACAGGGTTTACGAGCAGTACTTC.

Within the sample, this clonotype is medium-sized (0.01 to 0.1%). V usage is TRBV6-1 and J usage is TRBJ2-2; the D is unclear. The CDR3 is 15 residues long. V shed 4 bases and J shed 5 bases, with 14 bases lying between them. Per germline, CDR1 MNHNS and CDR2 SASEGT. This CDR3 is CASSVGLLSTGELFF. CDR3 DNA: TGTGCCAGCAGTGTCGGCCTGCTTTCTACCGGGGAGCTGTTTTTT.

The chain is built from TRBV15 and TRBJ1-1, with D possibly matching TRBD1 (5 bases). The CDR3 covers 15 residues. The germline V and J ends were trimmed by 2 bases and 3 bases, with 13 bases remaining between them. Germline loops: CDR1 LNHNV, CDR2 YYDKDF (reference sequence). CDR3 DNA sequence: TGTGCCACCAGCAGAAAAATGGCGGGGGACACTGAAGCTTTCTTT. It encodes CATSRKMAGDTEAFF.

V usage is TRBV5-4 and J usage is TRBJ2-1; TRBD1 aligns across 8 bases. This CDR3 region has 13 residues. Looked up from germline, CDR1 is SGHNT and CDR2 is YYREEE (reference sequence). V shed 6 bases, J shed 7 bases, and the junction held 6 bases outside the gene matches. The CDR3 region is CASKTGGINEQFF. CDR3 coding DNA: TGTGCCAGCAAAACAGGGGGTATAAATGAGCAGTTCTTC.

This clonotype turned up a few times. This rearrangement joins TRBV15 to TRBJ1-1, with a tentative D call TRBD1 (5 bases). Trimming removed 4 bases from V and 4 bases from J, with 10 bases in between. This CDR3 is 13 amino acids long. The germline V gene encodes CDR1 LNHNV and CDR2 YYDKDF (reference sequence). CDR3 in amino acids: CATSTRQPTEAFF. CDR3 coding DNA: TGTGCCACCAGCACCCGACAGCCCACTGAAGCTTTCTTT.

In its sample, this clonotype ranks as medium-sized. V and J are TRBV27 and TRBJ1-2; D ambiguous. Germline V gene lookup returns CDR1 MNHEY and CDR2 SMNVEV (reference sequence). The CDR3 is 13 amino acids. Trimming took off 3 bases at V and 2 bases at J, with 7 bases between the two ends. CDR3 amino acids: CASSFGPNYGYTF. The CDR3 DNA reads as TGTGCCAGCAGTTTCGGGCCAAACTATGGCTACACCTTC.

The chain links TRBV30 to TRBJ2-6; 9 bases align to TRBD1. Germline lookup yields CDR1 GTSNPN and CDR2 SVGIG (reference sequence). The CDR3 spans 16 residues. The V segment lost 5 bases and the J segment 4 bases; nucleotides outside the gene matches: 9. The CDR3 nucleotides read TGTGCCTGGGGGGGACAGGGAAGCTCCGGGGCCAACGTCCTGACTTTC. Encoded protein: CAWGGQGSSGANVLTF.

This clonotype was observed a handful of times. The CDR3, as DNA: TGCGCCAGCAGCCAAGATCGGGGACAGGGGGAGAATGAGCAGTTCTTC. Its translation is CASSQDRGQGENEQFF. This rearrangement joins TRBV4-1 to TRBJ2-1; TRBD1 matches at 11 bases. This CDR3 spans 16 amino acids. Trimming at V came to 0 bases and at J to 7 bases, leaving 5 bases not matched to a gene. Per the germline V gene, CDR1 is MGHRA and CDR2 is YSYEKL.

In this sample, this clonotype is medium-sized. J is TRBJ2-7 and V is TRBV12-3 or TRBV12-4, with TRBD1 as a possible D gene (5 bases). V was pared by 8 bases and J by 4 bases, with 15 bases between. This CDR3 is built from 13 residues. CDR3 residues: CASGASPVYEQYF. The CDR3 region has the DNA TGTGCCAGCGGGGCCTCCCCAGTTTACGAGCAGTACTTC.

As concerns this clonotype: The junction shows a germline mismatch at one end, possibly a read error. This chain connects TRBV29-1 to TRBJ1-2; no reliable D call. Germline assignment: CDR1 SQVTM and CDR2 ANQGSEA. The length of the CDR3 is 11 residues. The CDR3: CSDELNYGYTF. The CDR3 DNA reads as TGCAGCGATGAATTGAATTATGGCTACACCTTC.

The chain joins TRBV12-5 to TRBJ1-5; D unclear. Per the germline V gene, CDR1 is LGHNT and CDR2 is FRNRAP. This CDR3 has 16 amino acids. With 5 bases removed from V and 2 bases from J, the gap between germline ends came to 16 bases. CDR3 in DNA: TGTGCTAGTGGTCCGGGCCTAACAAGGGGCAATCAGCCCCAGCATTTT. The encoded protein is CASGPGLTRGNQPQHF.

The V gene is TRBV11-2, the J gene TRBJ1-1, with a tentative D call TRBD1 (6 bases). Per germline, CDR1 SGHAT and CDR2 FQNNGV. The CDR3 runs 14 residues. V was pared by 1 base and J by 6 bases, with 12 bases between. The CDR3 region is CASSLGGGQAEAFF. The CDR3 nucleotides read TGTGCCAGCAGCTTAGGGGGGGGGCAGGCTGAAGCTTTCTTT.

The rearrangement joins TRBV2 to TRBJ1-5; D call uncertain. Trimming cost V 7 bases and J 2 bases, with 21 bases left between them. There are 17 residues in the CDR3. Germline CDR1 reads SNHLY; CDR2 reads FYNNEI. CDR3 bases: TGTGCCAGCAACAGTGAATTGGGCTCCCGCGGCAATCAGCCCCAGCATTTT. It specifies CASNSELGSRGNQPQHF. The entire variable domain, with the rest obtained from reference TRBV2 and TRBJ1-5, is as follows: EPEVTQTPSHQVTQMGQEVILRCVPISNHLYFYWYRQILGQKVEFLVSFYNNEISEKSEIFDDQFSVERPDGSNFTLKIRSTKLEDSAMYFCASNSELGSRGNQPQHFGDGTRLSIL.

This clonotype was seen only a few times. J is TRBJ1-2 and V is TRBV20-1; D remains ambiguous. The CDR3 totals 13 residues. Germline V gene sequence: CDR1 DFQATT, CDR2 SNEGSKA (reference sequence). V was trimmed by 3 bases and J by 3 bases, leaving 11 bases between them. CDR3 in amino acids: CSASKGRDYGYTF. The CDR3 region has the DNA TGCAGTGCTAGTAAAGGACGAGACTATGGCTACACCTTC.

The table lists this clonotype with a few counts. This chain connects TRBV7-3 to TRBJ2-7; 7 nucleotides match TRBD1. J gave up 5 bases and V 4 bases, and 11 bases lay outside the gene matches. The CDR3 is 15 residues long. Germline V gives CDR1 SGHTA, CDR2 FQGTGA. CDR3 protein: CASSSGQPGSHEQYF. The CDR3 region has the DNA TGTGCCAGCAGCTCGGGACAGCCTGGGTCCCACGAGCAGTACTTC.

In nucleotides, the CDR3 is TGTGCCAGCAGCTTGTACAGCGTCTGGGGGTCGACGGGCGCGGTCTCTCAGCCCCAGCATTTT. Translated: CASSLYSVWGSTGAVSQPQHF. The chain employs TRBV5-6 and TRBJ1-5, with D perhaps TRBD1 (5 bases). Trimming removed 1 base at V and 6 bases at J, with 32 bases between. The CDR3 consists of 21 residues. Germline V gives CDR1 SGHDT, CDR2 YYEEEE.

Only a few counts were recorded for this clonotype. This chain's CDR3 is CASRGGGDNYGYTF. The CDR3 DNA reads TGTGCCAGCAGGGGGGGGGGAGATAACTATGGCTACACCTTC. V gene TRBV6-1 combines with J gene TRBJ1-2; TRBD1 might be the D (5 bases). V was trimmed by 6 bases and J by 1 base, leaving 12 bases between them. The CDR3 contains 14 residues. The germline V gene has CDR1 MNHNS and CDR2 SASEGT.

This clonotype came up a few times. This chain joins TRBV6-5 and TRBJ2-5; TRBD1 aligns across 9 bases. The germline V gene has CDR1 MNHEY and CDR2 SVGAGI. The CDR3 has 17 residues. The trim removed 4 bases at V and 7 bases at J, leaving 16 bases unmatched. The CDR3 region is CASSSFVQLDRGATQYF. As DNA, the CDR3 is TGTGCCAGCAGTTCTTTTGTACAACTGGACAGGGGCGCGACCCAGTACTTC.

CDR3 sequence: CASSMGLINFLRTYEQYF. The CDR3 DNA is TGTGCCAGTAGTATGGGACTAATAAATTTCCTGAGAACCTACGAGCAGTACTTC. The gene calls are TRBV19 and TRBJ2-7; 7 bases align to TRBD2. CDR3 length equals 18 residues. Germline CDR1 and CDR2: LNHDA and SQIVND (reference sequence). Trimming cost V 3 bases and J 2 bases; bases outside gene matches: 16.

The chain employs TRBV2 and TRBJ1-3; D not resolved. From germline, CDR1 is SNHLY and CDR2 FYNNEI. The CDR3 runs 14 residues. V was clipped by 0 bases and J by 6 bases, with 9 bases between them. The CDR3 bases are TGTGCCAGCAGTGAAGCGCTTGTCGAAAACACCATATATTTT. It translates to CASSEALVENTIYF.

The rearrangement links TRBV30 to TRBJ2-7; 8 bases fit TRBD2. The trim removed 8 bases at V and 2 bases at J, leaving 26 bases unmatched. CDR1 is GTSNPN, CDR2 SVGIG, per germline (reference sequence). This CDR3 is 19 amino acids long. The CDR3 DNA is TGTGCCGGGGTATACAGGGTTGAAGCGGCGGGGGGTCAGACCTACGAGCAGTACTTC. Its protein product is CAGVYRVEAAGGQTYEQYF.

This clonotype was counted only a few times. Written as DNA, the CDR3 is TGTGCCAGCAGCTTAGGGGCCCAGGGCGGCTATGGCTACACCTTC. Translating gives CASSLGAQGGYGYTF. The genes are TRBV11-1 and TRBJ1-2; tentative D call: TRBD1 (5 bases). This CDR3 contains 15 residues. Germline CDR1 reads SGHAT; CDR2 reads FQDESV (reference sequence). Trimming cost V 1 base and J 4 bases, with 13 bases left between them.

This clonotype was counted between two and nine times. The chain has TRBV7-9 and TRBJ2-1, with no clear D. Germline-derived CDR1 and CDR2 are SEHNR and FQNEAQ (reference sequence). The CDR3 has 14 amino acids. Trimming removed 2 bases at V and 7 bases at J, with 12 bases between. This CDR3 reads CASSLSFERNEQFF. CDR3 bases: TGTGCCAGCAGCTTATCTTTCGAGCGTAATGAGCAGTTCTTC.

This clonotype has only a few counts. One end of the junction fails to match germline, which may point to a read error. This rearrangement joins TRBV7-7 to TRBJ2-2, with TRBD1 as a possible D gene (5 bases). CDR1 and CDR2 (germline): SSHAT, FNYEAQ (reference sequence). The CDR3 runs to 16 residues. DNA of the CDR3: TGTGCTAGCAGCTTAAGGATACAAGGGGCCACCGGGGAGCTGTTTTTT. Amino acid sequence: CASSLRIQGATGELFF.

The V gene is TRBV6-2 or TRBV6-3, the J gene TRBJ2-2; D perhaps matches TRBD2 (5 bases). The length of the CDR3 is 13 residues. Between the trimmed V and J ends, which lost 5 bases and 3 bases, there was a span of 7 bases. The V gene's germline CDR1 is MNHEY and CDR2 SVGEGT. The CDR3 sequence: CASSGSDTGELFF. Written as DNA, the CDR3 is TGTGCCAGCAGTGGGAGCGACACCGGGGAGCTGTTTTTT.

The chain uses TRBV20-1 and TRBJ2-5; TRBD2 matches 10 bases. The trim removed 6 bases at V and 5 bases at J, leaving 3 bases unmatched. The CDR3 spans 12 residues. Germline values: CDR1 DFQATT, CDR2 SNEGSKA (reference sequence). The CDR3 coding sequence is TGCAGTGCCCTAGCGGGGGATGAGACCCAGTACTTC. Translating it yields CSALAGDETQYF.

This clonotype is termed large. This rearrangement joins TRBV19 to TRBJ1-2, with a weak D call TRBD1 (6 bases). Trimming took 3 bases from V and 5 from J, leaving 22 bases between them. The CDR3 runs 17 residues. Per the germline V gene, CDR1 is LNHDA and CDR2 is SQIVND (reference sequence). The CDR3 reads CASSMSTLQGRFYGYTF. The CDR3 DNA is TGTGCCAGTAGTATGAGTACCCTCCAGGGGCGTTTTTATGGCTACACCTTC.